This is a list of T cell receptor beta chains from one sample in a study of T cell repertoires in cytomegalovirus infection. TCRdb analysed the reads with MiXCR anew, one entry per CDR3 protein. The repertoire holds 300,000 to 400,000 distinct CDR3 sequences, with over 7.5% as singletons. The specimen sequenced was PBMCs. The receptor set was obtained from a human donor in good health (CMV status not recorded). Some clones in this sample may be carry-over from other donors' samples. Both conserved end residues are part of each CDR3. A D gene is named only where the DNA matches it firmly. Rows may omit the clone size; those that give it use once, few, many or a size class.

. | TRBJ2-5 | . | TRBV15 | CATSREAAPNPETQYF | TGTGCCACCAGCAGAGAGGCAGCGCCCAACCCGGAGACCCAGTACTTC
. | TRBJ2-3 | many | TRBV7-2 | CASSYLVAEKTQYF | TGTGCCAGCAGCTACCTAGTAGCGGAAAAGACGCAGTATTTT
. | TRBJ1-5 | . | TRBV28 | CASILGVGYQPQHF | TGTGCCAGCATACTGGGAGTGGGCTATCAGCCCCAGCATTTT
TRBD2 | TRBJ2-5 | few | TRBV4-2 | CASSQRRGEETQYF | TGTGCCAGCAGCCAGAGACGGGGGGAAGAGACCCAGTACTTC
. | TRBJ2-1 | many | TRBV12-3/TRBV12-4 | CASSSDRFYNEQFF | TGTGCCAGCAGTTCCGACAGGTTTTACAATGAGCAGTTCTTC
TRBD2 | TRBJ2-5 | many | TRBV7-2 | CASSFPTSGETQYF | TGTGCCAGCAGCTTCCCGACTAGCGGGGAGACCCAGTACTTC
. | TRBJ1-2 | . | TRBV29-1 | CSVENREDGGYTF | TGCAGCGTTGAAAACAGGGAGGACGGGGGCTACACCTTC
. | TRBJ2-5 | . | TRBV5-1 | CASSWAGRQETQYF | TGCGCCAGCAGCTGGGCGGGCCGGCAAGAGACCCAGTACTTC
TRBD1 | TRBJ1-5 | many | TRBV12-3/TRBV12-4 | CASSKTGDWSQPQHF | TGTGCCAGCAGTAAAACAGGGGATTGGAGTCAGCCCCAGCATTTT
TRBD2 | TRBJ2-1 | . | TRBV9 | CASSVRAGVDYNEQFF | TGTGCCAGCAGCGTCCGAGCGGGAGTGGACTACAATGAGCAGTTCTTC
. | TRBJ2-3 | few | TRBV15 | CATSRERGSTDTQYF | TGTGCCACCAGCAGAGAACGGGGGAGCACAGATACGCAGTATTTT
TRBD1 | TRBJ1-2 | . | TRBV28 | CASWGGQGGYTF | TGTGCCAGCTGGGGGGGACAGGGTGGCTACACCTTC
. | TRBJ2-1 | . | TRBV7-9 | CASRSSPGANYNEQFF | TGTGCCAGCAGATCCTCGCCGGGGGCCAATTACAATGAGCAGTTCTTC
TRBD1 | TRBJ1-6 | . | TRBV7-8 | CASRQGDNSPLHF | TGTGCCAGCAGACAGGGGGATAATTCACCCCTCCACTTT
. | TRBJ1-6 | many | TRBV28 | CASSLSADNSPLHF | TGTGCCAGCAGTTTAAGCGCGGATAATTCACCCCTCCACTTT
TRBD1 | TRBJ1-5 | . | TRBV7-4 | CASSFRDRDSNQPQHF | TGTGCCAGCAGCTTCCGGGACAGGGATAGCAATCAGCCCCAGCATTTT
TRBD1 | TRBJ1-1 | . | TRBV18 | CASSRPGGLAFF | TGTGCCAGCTCACGGCCAGGGGGTCTAGCTTTCTTT
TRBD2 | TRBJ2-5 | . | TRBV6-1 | CASSALAGGRETQYF | TGTGCCAGCAGTGCCCTAGCGGGGGGCCGGGAGACCCAGTACTTC
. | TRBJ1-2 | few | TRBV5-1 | CASSLAAGDYGYTF | TGCGCCAGCAGCTTGGCCGCGGGGGACTATGGCTACACCTTC
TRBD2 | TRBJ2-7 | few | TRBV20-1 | CSALPGLASYEQYF | TGCAGTGCTTTGCCGGGACTAGCCTCCTACGAGCAGTACTTC
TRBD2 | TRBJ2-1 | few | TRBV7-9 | CASSPAAGYGDEQFF | TGTGCCAGCAGCCCCGCAGCGGGATACGGGGATGAGCAGTTCTTC
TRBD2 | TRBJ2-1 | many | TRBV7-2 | CASSLVFSGNGNEQFF | TGTGCCAGCAGCTTAGTTTTTAGCGGGAACGGCAATGAGCAGTTCTTC
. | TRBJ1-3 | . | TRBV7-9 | CASSLSLSGNTIYF | TGTGCCAGCAGCTTAAGTCTCTCTGGAAACACCATATATTTT
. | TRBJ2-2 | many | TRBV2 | CASRAGLNTGELFF | TGTGCCAGCAGGGCGGGACTGAACACCGGGGAGCTGTTTTTT
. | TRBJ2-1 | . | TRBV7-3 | CASSQQGGSNEQFF | TGTGCCAGCAGCCAACAGGGAGGAAGCAATGAGCAGTTCTTC
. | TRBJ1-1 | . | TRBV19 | CASSMVPGKEPEAFF | TGTGCCAGTAGTATGGTCCCAGGGAAAGAGCCTGAAGCTTTCTTT
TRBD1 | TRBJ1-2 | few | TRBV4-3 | CASSQDLGQGRGYTF | TGCGCCAGCAGCCAAGATCTCGGACAGGGGAGAGGCTACACCTTC
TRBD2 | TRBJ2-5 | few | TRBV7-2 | CASSLLAGGGAETQYF | TGTGCCAGCAGCCTTCTAGCGGGAGGGGGTGCAGAGACCCAGTACTTC
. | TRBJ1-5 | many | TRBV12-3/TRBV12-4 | CASSSQTGRNQPQHF | TGTGCCAGCAGTTCCCAGACAGGCCGGAATCAGCCCCAGCATTTT
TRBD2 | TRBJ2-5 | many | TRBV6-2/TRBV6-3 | CASSYGTSGLSETQYF | TGTGCCAGCAGTTACGGGACTAGCGGTCTTAGTGAGACCCAGTACTTC
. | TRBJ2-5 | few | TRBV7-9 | CASSLAEAQETQYF | TGTGCCAGCAGCTTAGCGGAAGCCCAAGAGACCCAGTACTTC
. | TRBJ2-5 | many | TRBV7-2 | CASSHSGPRETQYF | TGTGCCAGCAGCCACTCCGGGCCAAGGGAGACCCAGTACTTC
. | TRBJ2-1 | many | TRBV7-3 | CASSLTQNNEQFF | TGTGCCAGCAGCTTAACGCAGAACAATGAGCAGTTCTTC
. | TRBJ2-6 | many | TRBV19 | CASSISVGANVLTF | TGTGCCAGTAGTATTTCCGTAGGGGCCAACGTCCTGACTTTC
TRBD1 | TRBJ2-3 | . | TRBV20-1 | CSASPDRAPQYF | TGCAGTGCTAGCCCTGACAGGGCCCCGCAGTATTTT
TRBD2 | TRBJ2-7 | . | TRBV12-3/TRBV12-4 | CASRGSGGSSYEQYF | TGTGCCAGCAGGGGCTCCGGGGGGAGCTCCTACGAGCAGTACTTC
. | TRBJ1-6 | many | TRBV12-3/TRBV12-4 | CASSIPGPNSPLHF | TGTGCCAGCAGTATTCCGGGCCCCAATTCACCCCTCCACTTT
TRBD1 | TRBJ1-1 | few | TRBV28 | CASRNPPGGPAEAFF | TGTGCCAGCAGGAATCCCCCAGGGGGCCCCGCTGAAGCTTTCTTT
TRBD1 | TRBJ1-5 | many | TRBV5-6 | CASSLTQGVFSNQPQHF | TGTGCCAGCAGCTTGACCCAGGGGGTCTTTAGCAATCAGCCCCAGCATTTT
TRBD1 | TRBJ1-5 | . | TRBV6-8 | CASTDRGINQPQHF | TGTGCCAGCACCGACAGGGGGATCAATCAGCCCCAGCATTTT
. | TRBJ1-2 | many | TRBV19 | CASSQDSDGGYTF | TGTGCCAGTAGTCAGGACAGCGACGGCGGCTACACCTTC
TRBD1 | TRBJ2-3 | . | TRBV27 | CASSLGDRGRYTQYF | TGTGCCAGCAGTCTCGGGGACAGGGGGCGTTATACGCAGTATTTT
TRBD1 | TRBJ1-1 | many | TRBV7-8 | CASSLRQGARTEAFF | TGTGCCAGCAGCTTGAGACAGGGGGCGCGCACTGAAGCTTTCTTT
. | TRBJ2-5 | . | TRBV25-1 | CASSAWEETQYF | TGTGCCAGCAGTGCGTGGGAAGAGACCCAGTACTTC
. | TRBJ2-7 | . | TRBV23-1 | CASSRETHEQYF | TGCGCCAGCAGTCGCGAGACTCACGAGCAGTACTTC
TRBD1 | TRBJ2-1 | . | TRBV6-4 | CASSQGTGALNEQFF | TGTGCCAGCAGTCAAGGGACAGGGGCACTCAATGAGCAGTTCTTC